The 10 T cell receptor beta chains below come from one sample, sequenced in a study of OX40 agonist ivuxolimab in advanced cancers. Profiled with immunoSEQ multiplex PCR; TCRdb holds only in-frame clones, not every one. The top ten clones hold roughly 0.76% of a sample with 70,000 to 95,000 clones, over 70% of them seen once. The material sequenced was CD4+ or CD8+ T cells sorted from blood, taken in a trial of the OX40 agonist ivuxolimab. These receptors all stem from an adult with an advanced solid tumor such as melanoma, head and neck, liver or kidney cancer.

This clone was counted only a few times. The chain is built from TRBV7-3 and TRBJ1-2, with 8 bases that match TRBD1. The V gene end was trimmed by 3 bases and the J gene end by 8 bases; junction bases not matched to a gene: 2. In germline, CDR1 is SGHTA, CDR2 FQGTGA. The CDR3 consists of 12 residues. In DNA, the CDR3 is TGTGCCAGCAGCTTGACAGGGGAAGGCTACACCTTC. It specifies CASSLTGEGYTF.

The CDR3 DNA reads TGTGCCAGCAGCTTTCAGAGAATGAACACTGAAGCTTTCTTT. Translation: CASSFQRMNTEAFF. The V gene is TRBV5-6, the J gene TRBJ1-1; D remains ambiguous. This CDR3 is 14 amino acids long. CDR1 SGHDT and CDR2 YYEEEE come from the germline V gene. The V end was cut by 2 bases, the J end by 0 bases, with 8 bases between.

The chain employs TRBV6-6 and TRBJ2-5; 7 bases agree with TRBD2. The V segment lost 0 bases and the J segment 7 bases; nucleotides outside the gene matches: 5. Germline CDR1 MNHNY, CDR2 SVGAGI (reference sequence). The CDR3 contains 14 residues. The CDR3 here is CASSYSGRDGTQYF. Written as DNA, the CDR3 is TGTGCCAGCAGTTACTCTGGGAGGGATGGGACCCAGTACTTC.

The rearrangement links TRBV20-1 to TRBJ1-1, with 7 bases fitting TRBD1. The CDR3 has 11 amino acids. CDR1 is DFQATT and CDR2 is SNEGSKA in the germline V gene (reference sequence). Trimming cost V 3 bases and J 8 bases; bases outside gene matches: 3. The CDR3 bases are TGCAGTGCTAGCCCGGACAGGGAAGCTTTCTTT. Translated, it gives CSASPDREAFF.

The V gene is TRBV6-6, the J gene TRBJ2-3; 8 bases agree with TRBD2. The CDR3 runs 15 residues. Germline lookup yields CDR1 MNHNY and CDR2 SVGAGI (reference sequence). The junction had 8 bases not matched to a gene; V was cut back by 8 bases and J by 1 base. The CDR3: CASGFGRGGTDTQYF. CDR3 nucleotides: TGTGCCAGCGGGTTCGGGCGGGGGGGCACAGATACGCAGTATTTT.

The chain employs TRBV2 and TRBJ2-4; D is unclear. The CDR3 is 13 residues long. V was clipped by 5 bases and J by 4 bases, with 9 bases between them. The germline V gene has CDR1 SNHLY and CDR2 FYNNEI. CDR3 sequence (DNA): TGTGCCAGCAGTTACGGACCGAAAAACATTCAGTACTTC. Its protein product is CASSYGPKNIQYF.

V is TRBV19 and J is TRBJ1-5; TRBD1 agrees at 8 bases. J was trimmed by 0 bases and V by 7 bases; bases with no gene match: 5. The length of the CDR3 is 15 residues. CDR1 is LNHDA, CDR2 SQIVND, per germline (reference sequence). The CDR3: CASKNRGYSNQPQHF. The CDR3 region has the DNA TGTGCCAGTAAAAACAGGGGGTATAGCAATCAGCCCCAGCATTTT.

The chain carries TRBV10-3 and TRBJ1-6, with D maybe TRBD1 (5 bases). Germline-derived CDR1 and CDR2 are ENHRY and SYGVKD. Trimming shortened V by 8 bases and J by 7 bases, and 12 bases separated the two germline ends. The CDR3 loop spans 13 amino acids. CDR3 amino acids: CAIGAQLNSPLHF. For the CDR3, the DNA is TGTGCCATCGGGGCACAGTTAAATTCACCCCTCCACTTT.

This chain connects TRBV30 to TRBJ1-5, with 7 positions matching TRBD1. V gave up 0 bases and J gave up 7 bases; unmatched junction bases: 3. CDR1 is GTSNPN, CDR2 SVGIG, per germline (reference sequence). This CDR3 is 13 amino acids long. The CDR3 spells CAWSVLDRQPQHF. CDR3 coding DNA: TGTGCCTGGAGTGTACTGGACAGGCAGCCCCAGCATTTT.

This clone has just a few counts. This chain uses TRBV9 with TRBJ1-3; tentatively, D is TRBD1 (6 bases). Trimming took 3 bases from V and 3 from J, leaving 13 bases between them. The CDR3 contains 15 residues. The V gene's germline CDR1 is SGDLS and CDR2 YYNGEE. The CDR3 nucleotides read TGTGCCAGCAGCGCGAGGCGAGGGGGTGGAAACACCATATATTTT. Protein sequence: CASSARRGGGNTIYF.